This TCR beta chain was obtained from a study of T cell changes during pregnancy in multiple sclerosis. V dropped 0 bases and J dropped 0 bases, with 15 bases sitting between them. Germline V lookup: CDR1 LGHNA, CDR2 YSLEER. The CDR3 sequence is 19 residues long. TCRdb's copy holds only in-frame clones and misses some; the assay was immunoSEQ multiplex PCR. The table lists 37,000 or so clones, approximately 91% of them singletons. The chain recombines TRBV4-3 with TRBJ2-6; perhaps TRBD1 as D (6 bases). The source is a female donor with multiple sclerosis, enrolled in a pregnancy study. The sample consisted of CD4+ T cells from peripheral blood mononuclear cells, taken in the second trimester of pregnancy. The CDR3 loop is CASSQDSGESTSGANVLTF. In DNA form, the CDR3 reads TGCGCCAGCAGCCAAGATTCAGGGGAGAGTACCTCTGGGGCCAACGTCCTGACTTTC.